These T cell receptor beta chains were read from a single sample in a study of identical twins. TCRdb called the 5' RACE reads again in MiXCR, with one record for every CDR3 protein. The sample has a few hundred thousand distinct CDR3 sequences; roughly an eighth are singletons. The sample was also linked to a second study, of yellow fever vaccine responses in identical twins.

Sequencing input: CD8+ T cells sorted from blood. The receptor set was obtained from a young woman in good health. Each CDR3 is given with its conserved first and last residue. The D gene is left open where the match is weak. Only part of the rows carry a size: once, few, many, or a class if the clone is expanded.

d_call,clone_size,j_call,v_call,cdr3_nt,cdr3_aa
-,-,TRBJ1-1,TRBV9,TGTGCCAGCAGCGTAGGTTTCATCGATGCTGAAGCTTTCTTT,CASSVGFIDAEAFF
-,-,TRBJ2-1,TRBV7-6,TGTGCCAGCAACCATAGGGGGAGCTCCTACAATGAGCAGTTCTTC,CASNHRGSSYNEQFF
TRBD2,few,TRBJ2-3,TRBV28,TGTGCCAGCAGTGAGACTAGCGGGAGAACGCCGGATGTGAGTACGCAGTATTTT,CASSETSGRTPDVSTQYF
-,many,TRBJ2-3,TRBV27,TGTGCCAGCAGTTTGGCACATCGAGATACGCAGTATTTT,CASSLAHRDTQYF
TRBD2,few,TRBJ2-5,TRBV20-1,TGCAGTGCTAGAGGGACTAGCGGGAGAATGGAGACCCAGTACTTC,CSARGTSGRMETQYF
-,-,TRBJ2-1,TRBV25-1,TGTGCCAGCAGGGGGGGGGCTCGTAGTAATGAGCAGTTCTTC,CASRGGARSNEQFF
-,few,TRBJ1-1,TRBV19,TGTGCCAGTAGGGCTTTACTGGGCTCGGGGACTGAAGCTTTCTTT,CASRALLGSGTEAFF
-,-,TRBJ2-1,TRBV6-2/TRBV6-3,TGTGCCAGCAGTTATTCCGGGGGCGGATACAATGAGCAGTTCTTC,CASSYSGGGYNEQFF
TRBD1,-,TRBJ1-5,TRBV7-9,TGTGCCAGCAGCCCGACAGGGATGAGCAATCAGCCCCAGCATTTT,CASSPTGMSNQPQHF
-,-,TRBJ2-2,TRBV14,TGTGCCAGCAGCCAATGGGGATCGGTCGGGGAGCTGTTTTTT,CASSQWGSVGELFF
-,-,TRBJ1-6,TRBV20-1,TGCAGTGCCACGGCCTGCTGGCGATGCGGAGATTCACCCCTCCACTTT,CSATACWRCGDSPLHF
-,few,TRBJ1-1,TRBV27,TGTGCCAGCAGTTCCTACCCGGCGGGGAAGACTGAAGCTTTCTTT,CASSSYPAGKTEAFF
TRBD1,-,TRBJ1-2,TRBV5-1,TGCGCCAGCAGCAGGACGTCGGGACAGGGGACTGTATATGGCTACACCTTC,CASSRTSGQGTVYGYTF
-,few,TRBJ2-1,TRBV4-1,TGCGCCAGCAGCCAAGTCGGAGGTGACAATGAGCAGTTCTTC,CASSQVGGDNEQFF
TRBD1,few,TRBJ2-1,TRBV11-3,TGTGCCAGCAGCTTAGTACCCCCTGGGACAGGGTATGAGCAGTTCTTC,CASSLVPPGTGYEQFF
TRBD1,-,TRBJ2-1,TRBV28,TGTGCCAGCAGTTTTCGGGGTCAGGGGGCGAATGAGCAGTTCTTC,CASSFRGQGANEQFF
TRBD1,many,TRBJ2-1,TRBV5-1,TGCGCCAGCAGCTTGGTTCAGGGGGAATACAATGAGCAGTTCTTC,CASSLVQGEYNEQFF
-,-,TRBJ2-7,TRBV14,TGTGCCAGCAGCCAAGATAACCCCCTCGAGCAGTACTTC,CASSQDNPLEQYF
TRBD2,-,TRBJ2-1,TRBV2,TGTGCCACCGAGGAAACTACTAGCGGGAGGGAGGATGAGCAGTTCTTC,CATEETTSGREDEQFF
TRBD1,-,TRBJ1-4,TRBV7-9,TGTGCCAGCAGCCCGACAGGGGGCGGTGAAAAACTGTTTTTT,CASSPTGGGEKLFF
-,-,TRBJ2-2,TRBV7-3,TGTGCCAGCAGCTACCCGGGGACCGGGGAGCTGTTTTTT,CASSYPGTGELFF
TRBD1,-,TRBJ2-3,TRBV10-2,TGCGCCAGCAGTGAAACCGTGACAGGGGTGGTAGATACGCAGTATTTT,CASSETVTGVVDTQYF
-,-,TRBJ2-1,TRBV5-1,TGCGCCAGCAGCTTAGCGGTCCTGCGGGGTAGCTCCTACAATGAGCAGTTCTTC,CASSLAVLRGSSYNEQFF
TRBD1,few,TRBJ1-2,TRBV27,TGTGCCAGCAGTCCCTGGGACAGACAGTATGGCTACACCTTC,CASSPWDRQYGYTF
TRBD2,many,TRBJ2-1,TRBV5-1,TGCGCCAGCAGCTCCCTAGCGGGAGGACGGGATGAGCAGTTCTTC,CASSSLAGGRDEQFF
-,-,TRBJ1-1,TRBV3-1,TGTGCCAGCAGCCAAGATCCGGCTGGGAGTCACACTGAAGCTTTCTTT,CASSQDPAGSHTEAFF
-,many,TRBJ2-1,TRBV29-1,TGCAGCGTTCCCAGGAGCGATTACAATGAGCAGTTCTTC,CSVPRSDYNEQFF
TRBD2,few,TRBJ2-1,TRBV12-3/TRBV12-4,TGTGCCAGCAGTACCACTAGCGGGGGGGCCTATCGGGATGAGCAGTTCTTC,CASSTTSGGAYRDEQFF
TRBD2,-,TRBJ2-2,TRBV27,TGTGCCAGCAGTCCCACCCCACTAGCGGGGGGGCGGAACGGGGAGCTGTTTTTT,CASSPTPLAGGRNGELFF
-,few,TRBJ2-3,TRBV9,TGTGCCAGCAGCCCCTCTCGGGACACAGATACGCAGTATTTT,CASSPSRDTDTQYF
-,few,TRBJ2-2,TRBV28,TGTGCCAGCAGTACTAGGACTTTCTACGGGGAGCTGTTTTTT,CASSTRTFYGELFF
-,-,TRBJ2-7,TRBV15,TGTGCCACCAGCAGAGATCGAGGAGATTCCTACGAGCAGTACTTC,CATSRDRGDSYEQYF
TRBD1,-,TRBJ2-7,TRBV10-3,TGTGCCATCACAGAAGGGACAGGTCCCGGGGAGCAGTACTTC,CAITEGTGPGEQYF
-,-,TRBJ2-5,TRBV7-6,TGTGCCAGCAGCTTAGCGTTCGGGGGAGAGACCCAGTACTTC,CASSLAFGGETQYF
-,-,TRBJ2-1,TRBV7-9,TGTGCCAGCAGCTTAGTACTCAGCGGGAATGAGCAGTTCTTC,CASSLVLSGNEQFF
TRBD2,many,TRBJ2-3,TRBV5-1,TGCGCCAGCAGCCTGGGACTAGCGGGGCTTACGCAGTATTTT,CASSLGLAGLTQYF
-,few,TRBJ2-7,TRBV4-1,TGCGCCAGCAGCAGCGAAGACTCCTACGAGCAGTACTTC,CASSSEDSYEQYF
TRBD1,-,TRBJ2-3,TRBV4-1,TGCGCCAGCAGCCAAGAAAGGACAGGGAACACAGATACGCAGTATTTT,CASSQERTGNTDTQYF
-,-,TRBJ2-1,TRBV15,TGTGCCACCAGCAGAGAATCTAGCGAATACAATGAGCAGTTCTTC,CATSRESSEYNEQFF
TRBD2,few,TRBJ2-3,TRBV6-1,TGTGCCAGCAGCCAACTAGCGATCAGCACAGATACGCAGTATTTT,CASSQLAISTDTQYF
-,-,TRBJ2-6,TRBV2,TGTGCCAGCAGTGTAAAGCCTGGGGCCAACGTCCTGACTTTC,CASSVKPGANVLTF
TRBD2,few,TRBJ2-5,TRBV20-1,TGCAGTGCGTCCTTCGTGGGGGGGAGGTTCCAAGAGACCCAGTACTTC,CSASFVGGRFQETQYF
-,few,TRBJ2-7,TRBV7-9,TGTGCCAGCTTAGCCTTCCGGGGCCCGAGCTCCTACGAGCAGTACTTC,CASLAFRGPSSYEQYF
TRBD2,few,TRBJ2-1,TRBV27,TGTGCCAGCAGGGCTATCCTGAGGACTAGCGGGAGTAACAATGAGCAGTTCTTC,CASRAILRTSGSNNEQFF
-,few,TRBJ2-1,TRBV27,TGTGCCAGCAGTTTCTCCCAGAGCTCCTACAATGAGCAGTTCTTC,CASSFSQSSYNEQFF
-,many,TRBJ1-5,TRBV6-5,TGTGCCAGCAGTTCTCCTTGGGGGCCCCAGCATTTT,CASSSPWGPQHF
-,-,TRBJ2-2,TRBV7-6,TGTGCCAGCAGCCCCGATCGGTGGGCCGGGGAGCTGTTTTTT,CASSPDRWAGELFF
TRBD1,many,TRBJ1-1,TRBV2,TGTGCCAGCAGGCTTGGACAGGGTAGGGGCGGTATGAACACTGAAGCTTTCTTT,CASRLGQGRGGMNTEAFF
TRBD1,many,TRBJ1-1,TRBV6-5,TGTGCCAGCAGCCCGACAGGGACTGAAGCTTTCTTT,CASSPTGTEAFF
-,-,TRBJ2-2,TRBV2,TGTGCCAGCACCGGGTCGGGGAGAGGTTTGAACGGGGAGCTGTTTTTT,CASTGSGRGLNGELFF
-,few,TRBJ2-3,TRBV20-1,TGCAGTGCTAGAGAGGGGCTAGAGGTGGATACGCAGTATTTT,CSAREGLEVDTQYF
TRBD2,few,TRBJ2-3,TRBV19,TGTGCCAGTAGTCACGGCGAGGGAGGGAGCACAGATACGCAGTATTTT,CASSHGEGGSTDTQYF